Listed here is a single TCR beta chain. CDR3 length: 17 residues. V was clipped by 5 bases and J by 4 bases; unmatched bases: 14. Per the germline V gene, CDR1 is LNHDA and CDR2 is SQIVND (reference sequence). This sample is drawn from a study of Graves' ophthalmopathy and Graves' hyperthyroidism. Background on the study: At initial diagnosis, peripheral blood was obtained, and this preceded any treatment.

Ophthalmopathy not arising within 18 months of follow-up defined hyperthyroidism as stable. The study recruited hyperthyroidism patients aged 18 to 65 who were newly diagnosed, under 2 months' duration. Amplification of TCR beta CDR3 regions used RNA transcripts. Scientists carried out first-round RT-PCR using HTBI primers and then a second-round multiplex PCR. TCRdb reanalysed the multiplex PCR reads using MiXCR and keeps one entry per CDR3 protein. In the table there are just over 400,000 distinct CDR3 sequences, around 20% of which are singletons. The sample taken for sequencing was peripheral blood. The source is a woman aged 18-35 years with stable Graves' hyperthyroidism. This sequence joins TRBV19 and TRBJ1-5, with 7 bases fitting TRBD1. The CDR3 DNA reads as TGTGCCAGTAGTCCCTCAGGGGGATCTTTGGGGAATCAGCCCCAGCATTTT. Its protein product is CASSPSGGSLGNQPQHF.